A selection of T cell receptor beta chains follows, all from one sample in a study of blood T cell repertoires in COVID-19. Repertoires were generated with immunoSEQ multiplex PCR, while TCRdb's copy carries only in-frame clones and drops some. Counted here are approximately 90,000 clones, 70% to 85% occurring once; the ten biggest clones make up about 11%. Sequenced input: peripheral blood. The receptor source for this set is a man between 65 and 85 years old with acute or convalescent COVID-19. Both conserved end residues are part of each CDR3. A D gene is named only where the DNA matches it firmly. Some rows have no size entry. The others give once, few or many, or a class for an expanded clone.

d_gene,j_gene,v_gene,abundance,CDR3aa,CDR3nt
TRBD2,TRBJ2-1,TRBV27,.,CASSPGLAGGLSYNEQFF,TGTGCCAGCAGCCCGGGACTAGCGGGGGGTCTTTCCTACAATGAGCAGTTCTTC
.,TRBJ2-1,TRBV15,.,CATSSPFGRHRGNEQFF,TGTGCCACCAGCAGCCCCTTTGGCAGGCACCGGGGCAATGAGCAGTTCTTC
.,TRBJ1-1,TRBV14,.,CASSQDYRSEAFF,TGTGCCAGCAGCCAAGATTACAGGTCAGAAGCTTTCTTT
.,TRBJ2-1,TRBV5-4,.,CASSLGSSPVSEQFF,TGTGCCAGCAGCTTGGGTAGCTCCCCAGTAAGTGAGCAGTTCTTC
TRBD1,TRBJ1-2,TRBV4-1,.,CATQGQVAGNYGYTF,TGCGCCACTCAAGGACAGGTCGCGGGTAACTATGGCTACACCTTC
.,TRBJ1-6,TRBV9,few,CASSAASSGYNSPLHF,TGTGCCAGCAGCGCAGCCTCGTCGGGTTATAATTCACCCCTCCACTTT
.,TRBJ2-3,TRBV27,.,CASASSGLDTQYF,TGTGCCAGCGCCAGTTCTGGTTTAGATACGCAGTATTTT
.,TRBJ1-5,TRBV2,.,CASKLPNQPQHF,TGTGCCAGCAAACTTCCGAATCAGCCCCAGCATTTT
.,TRBJ1-2,TRBV3-1/TRBV3-2,.,CASSQDTGLRGYTF,TGTGCCAGCAGCCAAGATACGGGGTTGCGTGGCTACACCTTC
.,TRBJ1-5,TRBV10-3,.,CAISETPYSNQPQHF,TGTGCCATCAGTGAGACTCCCTATAGCAATCAGCCCCAGCATTTT
.,TRBJ2-7,TRBV11-2,.,CASSPQGWGMVYEQYF,TGTGCCAGCAGCCCACAGGGATGGGGTATGGTCTACGAGCAGTACTTC
TRBD1,TRBJ1-6,TRBV11-2,.,CASSFTGDYNSPLHF,TGTGCCAGCAGCTTTACAGGGGACTATAATTCACCCCTCCACTTT
.,TRBJ1-4,TRBV11-2,once,CASSLEQGEKLFF,TGTGCCAGCAGCTTGGAGCAGGGGGAAAAACTGTTTTTT
TRBD1,TRBJ1-2,TRBV18,.,CASPTGTGDGYTF,TGTGCCAGCCCAACCGGGACAGGGGATGGCTACACCTTC
.,TRBJ2-3,TRBV2,.,CASNGMGFTDTQYF,TGTGCCAGCAACGGGATGGGGTTCACAGATACGCAGTATTTT
.,TRBJ1-3,TRBV28,.,CASGGGLGNTIYF,TGTGCCAGTGGAGGCGGCCTCGGAAACACCATATATTTT
.,TRBJ2-3,TRBV15,.,CATSRVAGPSAGNTQYF,TGTGCCACCAGCAGAGTGGCAGGCCCATCGGCCGGTAATACGCAGTATTTT
TRBD2,TRBJ2-1,TRBV7-2,.,CASSLAGGEHNEQFF,TGTGCCAGCAGCTTAGCGGGGGGGGAACACAATGAGCAGTTCTTC
.,TRBJ1-4,TRBV7-8,.,CASSLVNWEGEKLFF,TGTGCCAGCAGCTTAGTTAACTGGGAGGGTGAAAAACTGTTTTTT
.,TRBJ1-1,TRBV6-5,.,CASSPAQQRNTEAFF,TGTGCCAGCAGCCCCGCGCAACAGAGAAACACTGAAGCTTTCTTT
TRBD1,TRBJ1-1,TRBV29-1,once,CSVDLKQGAEAFF,TGCAGCGTCGACTTAAAACAGGGGGCTGAAGCTTTCTTT
.,TRBJ1-3,TRBV5-1,.,CASSLDRNSGNTIYF,TGCGCCAGCAGCTTGGACAGAAACTCTGGAAACACCATATATTTT
.,TRBJ2-1,TRBV5-1,.,CASSTHGGVYNEQFF,TGCGCCAGCAGCACCCACGGAGGGGTCTACAATGAGCAGTTCTTC
TRBD1,TRBJ2-3,TRBV5-1,.,CASSRTTGQRGPTDTQYF,TGCGCCAGCAGCCGGACGACAGGGCAAAGAGGGCCCACAGATACGCAGTATTTT
TRBD2,TRBJ2-1,TRBV4-1,.,CASSQGPTSGADNEQFF,TGCGCCAGCAGCCAAGGCCCCACTAGCGGGGCAGACAATGAGCAGTTCTTC
TRBD1,TRBJ2-2,TRBV4-1,.,CASSLPGTGGLGTGELFF,TGCGCCAGCAGCCTGCCCGGGACAGGGGGCTTGGGCACCGGGGAGCTGTTTTTT